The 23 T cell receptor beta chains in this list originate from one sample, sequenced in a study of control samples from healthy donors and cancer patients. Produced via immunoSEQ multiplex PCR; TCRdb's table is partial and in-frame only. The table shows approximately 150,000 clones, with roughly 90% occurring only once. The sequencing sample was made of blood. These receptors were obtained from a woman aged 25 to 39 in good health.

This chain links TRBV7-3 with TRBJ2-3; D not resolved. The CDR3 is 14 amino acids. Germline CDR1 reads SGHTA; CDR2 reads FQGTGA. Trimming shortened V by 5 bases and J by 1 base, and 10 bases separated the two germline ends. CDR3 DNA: TGTGCCAGCAGCGAACGGCAGCGCACAGATACGCAGTATTTT. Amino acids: CASSERQRTDTQYF.

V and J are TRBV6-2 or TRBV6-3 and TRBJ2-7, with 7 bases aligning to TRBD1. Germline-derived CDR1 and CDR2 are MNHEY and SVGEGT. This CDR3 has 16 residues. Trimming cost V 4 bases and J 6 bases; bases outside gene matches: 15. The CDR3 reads CASSSQNRGTVPEQYF. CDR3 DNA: TGTGCCAGCAGTTCGCAAAACAGGGGAACCGTCCCCGAGCAGTACTTC.

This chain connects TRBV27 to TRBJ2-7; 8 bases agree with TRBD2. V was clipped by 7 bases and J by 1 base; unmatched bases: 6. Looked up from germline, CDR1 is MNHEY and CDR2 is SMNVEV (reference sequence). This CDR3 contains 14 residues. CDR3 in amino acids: CASNPSGRSYEQYF. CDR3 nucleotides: TGTGCCAGCAACCCTAGCGGGCGATCCTACGAGCAGTACTTC.

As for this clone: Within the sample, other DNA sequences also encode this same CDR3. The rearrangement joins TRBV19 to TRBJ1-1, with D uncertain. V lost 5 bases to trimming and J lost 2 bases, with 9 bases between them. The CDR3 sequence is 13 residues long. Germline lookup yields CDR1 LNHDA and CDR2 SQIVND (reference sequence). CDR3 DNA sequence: TGTGCCAGTAGTCCCCAGACCAACACTGAAGCTTTCTTT. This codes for CASSPQTNTEAFF.

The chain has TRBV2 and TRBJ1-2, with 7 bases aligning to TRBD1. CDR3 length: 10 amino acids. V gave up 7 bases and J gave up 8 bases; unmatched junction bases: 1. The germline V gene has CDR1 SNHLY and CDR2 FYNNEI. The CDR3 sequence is CASTGGGYTF. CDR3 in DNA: TGTGCCAGCACAGGGGGGGGCTACACCTTC.

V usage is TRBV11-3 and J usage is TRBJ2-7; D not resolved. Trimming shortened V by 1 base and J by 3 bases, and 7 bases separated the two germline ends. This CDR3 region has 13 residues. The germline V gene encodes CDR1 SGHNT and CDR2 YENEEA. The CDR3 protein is CASSLGVGYEQYF. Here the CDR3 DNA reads TGTGCCAGCAGCTTAGGGGTGGGCTACGAGCAGTACTTC.

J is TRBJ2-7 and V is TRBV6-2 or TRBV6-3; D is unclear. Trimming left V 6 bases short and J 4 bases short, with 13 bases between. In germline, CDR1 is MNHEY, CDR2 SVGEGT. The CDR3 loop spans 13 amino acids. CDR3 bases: TGTGCCAGCAGCTCAGAAACAGCGTACGAGCAGTACTTC. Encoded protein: CASSSETAYEQYF.

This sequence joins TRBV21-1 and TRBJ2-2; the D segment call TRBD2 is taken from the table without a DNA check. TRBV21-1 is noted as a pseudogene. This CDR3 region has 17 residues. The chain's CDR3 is CASSKYTLGVRGGELFF. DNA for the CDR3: TGTGCCAGCAGCAAATACACTTTAGGAGTTCGTGGCGGGGAGCTGTTTTTT.

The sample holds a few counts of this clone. DNA of the CDR3: TGTGCCAGCAGTCAAGATCTCGGAGGAACTGAAGCTTTCTTT. As protein: CASSQDLGGTEAFF. V is TRBV6-6 and J is TRBJ1-1; D remains ambiguous. CDR1 and CDR2 from the germline V gene are MNHNY and SVGAGI (reference sequence). V lost 5 bases to trimming and J lost 5 bases, with 15 bases between them. The CDR3 extends over 14 amino acids.

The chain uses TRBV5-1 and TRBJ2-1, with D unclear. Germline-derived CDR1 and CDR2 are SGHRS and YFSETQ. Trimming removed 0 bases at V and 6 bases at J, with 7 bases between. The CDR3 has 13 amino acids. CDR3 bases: TGCGCCAGCAGCTTGGGTGTGGTCAATGAGCAGTTCTTC. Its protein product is CASSLGVVNEQFF.

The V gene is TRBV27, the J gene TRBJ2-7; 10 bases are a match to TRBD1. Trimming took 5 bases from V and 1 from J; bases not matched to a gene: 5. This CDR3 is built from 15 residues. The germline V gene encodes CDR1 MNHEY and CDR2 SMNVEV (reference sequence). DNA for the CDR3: TGTGCCAGCAGTCCCTGGACAGGGGGGTCCTACGAGCAGTACTTC. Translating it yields CASSPWTGGSYEQYF.

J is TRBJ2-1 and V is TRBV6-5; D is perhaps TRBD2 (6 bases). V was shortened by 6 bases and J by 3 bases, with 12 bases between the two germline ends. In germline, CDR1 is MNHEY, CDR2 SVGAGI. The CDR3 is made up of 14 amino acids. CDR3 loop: CASSPGTVYNEQFF. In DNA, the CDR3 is TGTGCCAGCAGCCCCGGGACTGTCTACAATGAGCAGTTCTTC.

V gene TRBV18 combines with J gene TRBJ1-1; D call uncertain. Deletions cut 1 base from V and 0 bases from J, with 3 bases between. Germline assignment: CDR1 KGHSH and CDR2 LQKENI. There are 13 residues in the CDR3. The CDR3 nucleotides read TGTGCCAGCTCACCACAGATGAACACTGAAGCTTTCTTT. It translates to CASSPQMNTEAFF.

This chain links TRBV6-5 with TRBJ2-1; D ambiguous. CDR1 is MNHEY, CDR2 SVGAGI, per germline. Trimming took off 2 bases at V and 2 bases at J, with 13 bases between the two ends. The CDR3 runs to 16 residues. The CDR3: CASSYQRRPPYNEQFF. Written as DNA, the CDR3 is TGTGCCAGCAGTTACCAGAGGCGGCCCCCCTACAATGAGCAGTTCTTC.

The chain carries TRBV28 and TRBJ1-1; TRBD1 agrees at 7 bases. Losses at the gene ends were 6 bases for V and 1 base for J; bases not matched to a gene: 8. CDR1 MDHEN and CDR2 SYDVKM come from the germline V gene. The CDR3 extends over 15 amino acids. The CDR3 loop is CASSLGGVGNTEAFF. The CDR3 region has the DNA TGTGCCAGCAGCCTAGGGGGCGTAGGGAACACTGAAGCTTTCTTT.

The CDR3, as DNA: TGTGCCAGCAGCGTAGGAAGCGACTACAATGAGCAGTTCTTC. Protein sequence: CASSVGSDYNEQFF. V is TRBV9 and J is TRBJ2-1; D remains unclear. The CDR3 spans 14 residues. CDR1 and CDR2 (germline): SGDLS, YYNGEE. Trimming stripped 0 bases from V and 3 bases from J, with 7 bases between.

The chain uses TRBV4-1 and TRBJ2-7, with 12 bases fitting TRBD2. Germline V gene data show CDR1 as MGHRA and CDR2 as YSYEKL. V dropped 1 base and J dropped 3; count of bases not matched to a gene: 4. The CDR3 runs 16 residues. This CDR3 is CASSQVSSGRDYEQYF. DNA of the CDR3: TGCGCCAGCAGCCAAGTGTCTAGCGGGAGGGACTACGAGCAGTACTTC.

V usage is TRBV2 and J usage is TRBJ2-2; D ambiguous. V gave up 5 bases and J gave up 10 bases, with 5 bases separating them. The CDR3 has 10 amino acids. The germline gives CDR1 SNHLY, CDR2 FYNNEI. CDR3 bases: TGTGCCAGCAGTAATGTGGAGCTGTTTTTT. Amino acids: CASSNVELFF.

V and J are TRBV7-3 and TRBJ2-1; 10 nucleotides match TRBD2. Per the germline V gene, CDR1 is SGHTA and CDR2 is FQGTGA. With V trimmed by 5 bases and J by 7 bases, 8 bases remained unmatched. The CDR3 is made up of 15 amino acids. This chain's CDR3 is CASSLLAGVGNEQFF. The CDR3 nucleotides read TGTGCCAGCAGCCTCCTAGCGGGAGTGGGAAATGAGCAGTTCTTC.

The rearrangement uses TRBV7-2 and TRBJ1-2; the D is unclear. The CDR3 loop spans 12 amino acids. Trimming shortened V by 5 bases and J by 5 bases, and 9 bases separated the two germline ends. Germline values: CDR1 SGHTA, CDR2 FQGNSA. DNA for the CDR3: TGTGCCAGCAGCCCCCCGGGATATGGCTACACCTTC. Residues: CASSPPGYGYTF.

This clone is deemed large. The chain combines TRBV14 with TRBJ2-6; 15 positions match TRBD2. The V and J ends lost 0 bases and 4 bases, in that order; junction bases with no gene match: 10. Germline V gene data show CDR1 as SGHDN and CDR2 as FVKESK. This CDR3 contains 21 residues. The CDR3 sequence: CASSQEILGLAGGTGANVLTF. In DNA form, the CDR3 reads TGTGCCAGCAGCCAAGAAATACTCGGACTAGCGGGAGGGACCGGGGCCAACGTCCTGACTTTC.

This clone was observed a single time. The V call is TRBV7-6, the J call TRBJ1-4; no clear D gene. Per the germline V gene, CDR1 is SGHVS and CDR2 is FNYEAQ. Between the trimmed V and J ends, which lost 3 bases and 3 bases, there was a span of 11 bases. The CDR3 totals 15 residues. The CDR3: CASSLRSAANEKLFF. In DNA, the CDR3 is TGTGCCAGCAGCTTGAGGTCGGCAGCTAATGAAAAACTGTTTTTT.

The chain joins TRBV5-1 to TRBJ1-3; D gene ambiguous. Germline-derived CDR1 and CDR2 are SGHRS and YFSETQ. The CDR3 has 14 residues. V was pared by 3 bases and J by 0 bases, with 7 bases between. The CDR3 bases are TGCGCCAGCAGCTCTGAGTACTCTGGAAACACCATATATTTT. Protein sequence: CASSSEYSGNTIYF.